This TCR beta chain stems from a study of blood T cell repertoires in COVID-19. Turning to the study itself: COVID-19 samples, acute and convalescent, were from the United States, Italy and Spain. PBMCs, B-cell-depleted T cells, or T cells provided the cDNA or gDNA that made up the material.

Original processing notes: The assay estimated nucleated cells by amplifying reference gene primers. Sequencing was performed with immunoSEQ multiplex PCR; in TCRdb, only in-frame clones are kept and a portion is missing. V, J and clone size are taken as reported in that table, and D and trimming were inferred from the DNA itself. The repertoire holds under 45,000 clones, with roughly 90% as singletons. This CDR3 has 19 residues. The receptor was derived from a woman older than 75 in a cohort sampled during active or convalescent COVID-19. The sequencing sample was made of peripheral blood. The chain is built from TRBV21-1 and TRBJ2-2; TRBD2, the table's D call, was not compared with the DNA. TRBV21-1 is shown as a pseudogene. The CDR3 sequence: CASTQNRAELAGRSGELFF. The CDR3 bases are TGTGCCAGCACCCAAAACCGGGCAGAACTAGCGGGCCGTAGTGGGGAGCTGTTTTTT.